This record concerns one T cell receptor beta chain sequence. This specimen belongs to a study of identical twins. The CDR3 extends over 17 amino acids. The V and J ends lost 3 bases and 7 bases, in that order; junction bases with no gene match: 16. Germline loops: CDR1 SGDLS, CDR2 YYNGEE. Using its own MiXCR run on the 5' RACE reads, TCRdb lists one record per CDR3 protein. The profile shows around 480,000 distinct CDR3 sequences, 12% to 15% of them singletons. The sample was also linked to a second study, of yellow fever vaccine responses in identical twins.

This receptor was obtained from a woman aged 18-35 years in good health. Specimen: CD4+ T cells sorted from blood. The chain couples TRBV9 to TRBJ2-1, with TRBD2 matching over 7 bases. CDR3 protein: CASSEPGVGGPRNEQFF. The CDR3 DNA follows: TGTGCCAGCAGCGAACCTGGGGTGGGAGGGCCTAGGAATGAGCAGTTCTTC.